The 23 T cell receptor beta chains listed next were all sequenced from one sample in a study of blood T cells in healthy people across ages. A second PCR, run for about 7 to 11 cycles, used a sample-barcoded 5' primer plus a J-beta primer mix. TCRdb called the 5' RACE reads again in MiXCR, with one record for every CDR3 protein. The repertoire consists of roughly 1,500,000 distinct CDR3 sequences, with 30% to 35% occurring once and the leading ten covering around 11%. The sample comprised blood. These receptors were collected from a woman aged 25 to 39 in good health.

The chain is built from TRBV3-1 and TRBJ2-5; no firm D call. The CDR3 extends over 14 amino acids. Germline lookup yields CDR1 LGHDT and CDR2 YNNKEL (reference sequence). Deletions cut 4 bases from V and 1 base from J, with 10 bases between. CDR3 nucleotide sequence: TGTGCCAGCAGCCCTCATGAGATCCAAGAGACCCAGTACTTC. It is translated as CASSPHEIQETQYF.

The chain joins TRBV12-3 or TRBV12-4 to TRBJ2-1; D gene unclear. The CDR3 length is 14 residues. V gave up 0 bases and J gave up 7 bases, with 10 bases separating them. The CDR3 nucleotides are TGTGCCAGCAGTTTAGCGAAGGGTAAGAATGAGCAGTTCTTC. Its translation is CASSLAKGKNEQFF.

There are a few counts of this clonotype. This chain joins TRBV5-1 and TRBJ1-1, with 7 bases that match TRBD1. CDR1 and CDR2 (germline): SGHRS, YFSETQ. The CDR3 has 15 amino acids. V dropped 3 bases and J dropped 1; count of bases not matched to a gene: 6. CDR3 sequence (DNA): TGCGCCAGCAGCTCCGACAGGGTAGGGAACACTGAAGCTTTCTTT. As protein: CASSSDRVGNTEAFF.

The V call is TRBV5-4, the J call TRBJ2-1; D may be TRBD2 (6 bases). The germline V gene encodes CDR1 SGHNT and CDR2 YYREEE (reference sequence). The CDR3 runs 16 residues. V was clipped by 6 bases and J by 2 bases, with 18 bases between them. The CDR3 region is CASTFGGEKTYNEQFF. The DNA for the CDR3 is TGTGCCAGCACATTCGGCGGGGAGAAAACCTACAATGAGCAGTTCTTC.

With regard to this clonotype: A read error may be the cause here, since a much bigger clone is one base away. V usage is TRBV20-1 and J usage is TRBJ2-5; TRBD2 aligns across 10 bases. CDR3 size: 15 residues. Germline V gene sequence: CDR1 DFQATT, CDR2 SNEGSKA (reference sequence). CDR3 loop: CSAHRGAGGQEAQYF. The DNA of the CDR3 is TGCAGTGCCCACAGGGGAGCGGGGGGGCAAGAGGCCCAGTACTTC.

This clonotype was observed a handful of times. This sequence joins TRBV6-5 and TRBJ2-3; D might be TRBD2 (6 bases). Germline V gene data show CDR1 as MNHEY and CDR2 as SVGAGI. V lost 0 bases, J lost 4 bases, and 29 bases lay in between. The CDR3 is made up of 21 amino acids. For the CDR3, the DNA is TGTGCCAGCAGTTACTCGACGGGGGATCGTCTCCCCCCCCTCGTCGCAGATACGCAGTATTTT. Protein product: CASSYSTGDRLPPLVADTQYF.

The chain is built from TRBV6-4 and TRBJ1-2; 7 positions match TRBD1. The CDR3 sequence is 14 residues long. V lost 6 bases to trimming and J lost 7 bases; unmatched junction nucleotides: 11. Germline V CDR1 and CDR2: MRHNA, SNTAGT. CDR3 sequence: CASRDREGVPGYTF. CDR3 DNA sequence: TGTGCCAGCAGAGACAGGGAGGGAGTACCTGGCTACACCTTC.

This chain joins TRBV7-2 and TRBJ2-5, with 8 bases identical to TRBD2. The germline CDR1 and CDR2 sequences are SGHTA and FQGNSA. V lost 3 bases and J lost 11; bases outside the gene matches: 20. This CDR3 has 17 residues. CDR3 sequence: CASSLDLRGLVYNEQYF. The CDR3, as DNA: TGTGCCAGCAGCTTGGACCTGAGGGGACTAGTATACAATGAGCAGTACTTC.

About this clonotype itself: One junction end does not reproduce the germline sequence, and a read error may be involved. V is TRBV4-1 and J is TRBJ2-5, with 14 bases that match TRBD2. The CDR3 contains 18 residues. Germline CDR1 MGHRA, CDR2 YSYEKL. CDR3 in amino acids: CASSQGLAGGRDQEAQYF. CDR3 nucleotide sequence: TGCGCCAGCAGCCAAGGACTAGCGGGGGGGCGGGATCAAGAGGCCCAGTACTTC.

CDR3 protein: CASSPMGVANSPLHF. CDR3 nucleotide sequence: TGTGCCAGCTCACCAATGGGGGTGGCTAATTCACCCCTCCACTTT. This chain uses TRBV18 with TRBJ1-6, with D perhaps matching TRBD1 (5 bases). Germline V CDR1 and CDR2: KGHSH, LQKENI. V was shortened by 2 bases and J by 6 bases, with 11 bases between the two germline ends. This CDR3 has 15 amino acids.

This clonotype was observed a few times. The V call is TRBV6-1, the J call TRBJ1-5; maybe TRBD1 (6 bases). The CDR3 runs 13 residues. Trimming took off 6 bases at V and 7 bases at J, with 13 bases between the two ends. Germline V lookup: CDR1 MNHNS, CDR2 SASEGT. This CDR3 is CASSLTGLQPQHF. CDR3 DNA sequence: TGTGCCAGCAGCTTAACAGGGCTACAGCCCCAGCATTTT.

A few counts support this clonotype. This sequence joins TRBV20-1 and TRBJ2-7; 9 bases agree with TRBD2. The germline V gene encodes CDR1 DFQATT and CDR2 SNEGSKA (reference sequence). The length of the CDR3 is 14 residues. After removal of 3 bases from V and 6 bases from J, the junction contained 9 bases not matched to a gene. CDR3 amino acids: CSASQVSGRGEQYF. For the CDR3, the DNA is TGCAGTGCTAGTCAGGTTAGCGGGAGAGGCGAGCAGTACTTC.

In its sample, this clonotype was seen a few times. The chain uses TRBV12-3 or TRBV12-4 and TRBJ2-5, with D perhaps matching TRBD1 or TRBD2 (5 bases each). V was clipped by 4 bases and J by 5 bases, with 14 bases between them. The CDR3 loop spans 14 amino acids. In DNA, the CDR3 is TGTGCCAGCAGTTCGGGACCCGGTGGGGAGACCCAGTACTTC. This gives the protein CASSSGPGGETQYF.

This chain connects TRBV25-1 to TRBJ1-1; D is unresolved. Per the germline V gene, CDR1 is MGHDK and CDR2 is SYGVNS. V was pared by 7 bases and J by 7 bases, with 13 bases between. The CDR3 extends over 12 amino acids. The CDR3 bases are TGTGCCAGCACCGGAGGGCCTCTTGAAGCTTTCTTT. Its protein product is CASTGGPLEAFF.

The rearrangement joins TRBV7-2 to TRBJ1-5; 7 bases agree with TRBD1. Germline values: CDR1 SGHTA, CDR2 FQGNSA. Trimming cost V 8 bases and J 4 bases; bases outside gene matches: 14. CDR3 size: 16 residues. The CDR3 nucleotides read TGTGCCAGCGGGATCCTCTCAGGGGGGGCTAATCAGCCCCAGCATTTT. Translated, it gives CASGILSGGANQPQHF.

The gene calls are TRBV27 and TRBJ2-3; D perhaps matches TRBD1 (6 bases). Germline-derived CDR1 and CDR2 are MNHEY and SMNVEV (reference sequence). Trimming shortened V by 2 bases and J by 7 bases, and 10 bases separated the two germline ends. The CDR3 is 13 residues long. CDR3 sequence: CASSLPGQNTQYF. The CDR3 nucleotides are TGTGCCAGCAGTTTACCTGGACAGAATACGCAGTATTTT.

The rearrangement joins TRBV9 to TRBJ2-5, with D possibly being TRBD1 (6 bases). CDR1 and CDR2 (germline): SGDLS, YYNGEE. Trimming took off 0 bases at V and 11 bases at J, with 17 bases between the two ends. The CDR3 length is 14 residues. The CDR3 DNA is TGTGCCAGCAGCGTAGTCCCAGGGGACGGTGAGCAGTACTTC. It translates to CASSVVPGDGEQYF.

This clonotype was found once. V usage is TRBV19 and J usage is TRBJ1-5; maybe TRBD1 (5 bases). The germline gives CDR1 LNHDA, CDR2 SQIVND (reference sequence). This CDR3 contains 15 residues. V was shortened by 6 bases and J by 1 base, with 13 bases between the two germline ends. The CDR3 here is CASRDDGASNQPQHF. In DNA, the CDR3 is TGTGCCAGTAGAGACGACGGGGCCAGCAATCAGCCCCAGCATTTT.

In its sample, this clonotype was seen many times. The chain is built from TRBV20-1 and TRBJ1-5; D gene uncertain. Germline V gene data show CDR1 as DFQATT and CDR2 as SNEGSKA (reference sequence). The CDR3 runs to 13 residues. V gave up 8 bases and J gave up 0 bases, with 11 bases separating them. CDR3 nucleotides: TGCAGTACCTCGGATGATAGCAATCAGCCCCAGCATTTT. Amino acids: CSTSDDSNQPQHF.

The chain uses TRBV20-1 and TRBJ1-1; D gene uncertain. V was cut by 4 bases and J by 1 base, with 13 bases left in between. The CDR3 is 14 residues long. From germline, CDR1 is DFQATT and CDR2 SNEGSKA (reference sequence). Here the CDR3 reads CSATVAGKNTEAFF. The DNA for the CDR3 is TGCAGTGCTACCGTAGCGGGGAAGAACACTGAAGCTTTCTTT.

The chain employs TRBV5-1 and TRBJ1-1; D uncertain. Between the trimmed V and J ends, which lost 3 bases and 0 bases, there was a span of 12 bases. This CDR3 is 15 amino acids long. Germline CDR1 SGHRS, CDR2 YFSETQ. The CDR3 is CASSSGDVLNTEAFF. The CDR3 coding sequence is TGCGCCAGCAGCTCCGGAGACGTTTTGAACACTGAAGCTTTCTTT.

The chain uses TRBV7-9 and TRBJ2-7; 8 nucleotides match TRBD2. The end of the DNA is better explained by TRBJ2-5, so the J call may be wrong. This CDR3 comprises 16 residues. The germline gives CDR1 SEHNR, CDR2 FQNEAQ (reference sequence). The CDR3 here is CASSLADTGGRETQYF. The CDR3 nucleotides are TGTGCCAGCAGCTTAGCTGACACCGGCGGGAGGGAGACCCAGTACTTC.

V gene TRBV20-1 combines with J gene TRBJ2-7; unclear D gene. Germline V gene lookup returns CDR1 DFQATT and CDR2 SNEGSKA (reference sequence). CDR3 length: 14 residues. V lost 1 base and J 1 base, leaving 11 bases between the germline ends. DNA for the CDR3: TGCAGTGCTAGAGGCACCGATTGGTCCTACGAGCAGTACTTC. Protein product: CSARGTDWSYEQYF.